This is a list of T cell receptor beta chains from one sample in a study of blood T cell repertoires in COVID-19. The table came from immunoSEQ multiplex PCR; TCRdb's copy has only in-frame clones and leaves some out. Of approximately 210,000 clones listed, more than 75% are singletons. The material sequenced was peripheral blood. These receptors came from a man aged 40-50 years with active or convalescent COVID-19. CDR3s include the opening cysteine and the closing phenylalanine or tryptophan. The order of the fields is V gene, clone size, D gene, J gene, CDR3 DNA, CDR3 protein. A D gene is named only where the DNA matches it firmly. Size is stated for part of the rows, as once, few or many counts, or as a class when the clone is expanded.

v_gene: TRBV3-1/TRBV3-2; abundance: .; d_gene: .; j_gene: TRBJ2-3; CDR3nt: TGTGCCAGCAGCCAAGCAGACGGGACAGATACGCAGTATTTT; CDR3aa: CASSQADGTDTQYF
v_gene: TRBV28; abundance: .; d_gene: TRBD1; j_gene: TRBJ2-7; CDR3nt: TGTGCCAGCAGGCGGACAGGGAGCTCCTACGAGCAGTACTTC; CDR3aa: CASRRTGSSYEQYF
v_gene: TRBV9; abundance: .; d_gene: TRBD2; j_gene: TRBJ2-7; CDR3nt: TGTGCCAGCAGCGTTGGGACTACCTACGAGCAGTACTTC; CDR3aa: CASSVGTTYEQYF
v_gene: TRBV5-1; abundance: .; d_gene: TRBD1; j_gene: TRBJ1-2; CDR3nt: TGCGCCAGCAGCTTGGACAGGGGCTTGGGCTACACCTTC; CDR3aa: CASSLDRGLGYTF
v_gene: TRBV6-5; abundance: .; d_gene: .; j_gene: TRBJ1-1; CDR3nt: TGTGCCAACAACAGGGTTTTGAACACTGAAGCTTTCTTT; CDR3aa: CANNRVLNTEAFF
v_gene: TRBV5-1; abundance: .; d_gene: .; j_gene: TRBJ1-2; CDR3nt: TGCGCCAGCAGCCTAGGGACATCCCAGGGCTATGGCTACACCTTC; CDR3aa: CASSLGTSQGYGYTF
v_gene: TRBV3-1/TRBV3-2; abundance: once; d_gene: TRBD2; j_gene: TRBJ2-3; CDR3nt: TGTGCCAGCAGCCAAGGGACTAGCGGGAGAGTCGATACGCAGTATTTT; CDR3aa: CASSQGTSGRVDTQYF
v_gene: TRBV30; abundance: .; d_gene: .; j_gene: TRBJ2-7; CDR3nt: TGTGCCTGGAGTCCTTTGCGCGGGACTCACTCCTACGAGCAGTACTTC; CDR3aa: CAWSPLRGTHSYEQYF
v_gene: TRBV7-9; abundance: .; d_gene: .; j_gene: TRBJ1-2; CDR3nt: TGTGCCAGCAGCCCACAAGGGGGGGGTGGCTATGGCTACACCTTC; CDR3aa: CASSPQGGGGYGYTF
v_gene: TRBV9; abundance: .; d_gene: .; j_gene: TRBJ2-2; CDR3nt: TGTGCCAGCAGCGTAGCGGGGGTTGCCGGGGAGCTGTTTTTT; CDR3aa: CASSVAGVAGELFF
v_gene: TRBV29-1; abundance: .; d_gene: .; j_gene: TRBJ1-1; CDR3nt: TGCAGCGCCCTTGAAGCTTTCTTT; CDR3aa: CSALEAFF
v_gene: TRBV14; abundance: .; d_gene: .; j_gene: TRBJ1-4; CDR3nt: TGTGCCAGCAGCCACATACCAGGGGCCGCCGAAAAACTGTTTTTT; CDR3aa: CASSHIPGAAEKLFF
v_gene: TRBV6-4; abundance: .; d_gene: .; j_gene: TRBJ2-7; CDR3nt: TGTGCCAGCAGCCCCGGTGCTAGGCTTCCGCGCTACGAGCAGTACTTC; CDR3aa: CASSPGARLPRYEQYF
v_gene: TRBV5-6; abundance: once; d_gene: .; j_gene: TRBJ2-3; CDR3nt: TGTGCCAGCAGCTTGTTAACTATGGGCACAGATACGCAGTATTTT; CDR3aa: CASSLLTMGTDTQYF
v_gene: TRBV5-1; abundance: .; d_gene: TRBD2; j_gene: TRBJ2-7; CDR3nt: TGCGCCAGCAGCGTGGGACTAGCGGGAGTCGGCCCCTACGAGCAGTACTTC; CDR3aa: CASSVGLAGVGPYEQYF
v_gene: TRBV27; abundance: .; d_gene: .; j_gene: TRBJ2-3; CDR3nt: TGTGCCAGCACCCAAACCGGAGAGGATACGCAGTATTTT; CDR3aa: CASTQTGEDTQYF
v_gene: TRBV30; abundance: once; d_gene: .; j_gene: TRBJ1-1; CDR3nt: TGTGCCTGGAGTGGGAAAGGGGGTCACACTGAAGCTTTCTTT; CDR3aa: CAWSGKGGHTEAFF
v_gene: TRBV5-6; abundance: .; d_gene: .; j_gene: TRBJ2-3; CDR3nt: TGTGCCAGCACCCTCAGAGGGGGATCTATGCAGTATTTT; CDR3aa: CASTLRGGSMQYF
v_gene: TRBV19; abundance: .; d_gene: TRBD1; j_gene: TRBJ1-2; CDR3nt: TGTGCCAGTAGTATAGCGGACAGGGTTGGCTACACCTTC; CDR3aa: CASSIADRVGYTF
v_gene: TRBV4-1; abundance: .; d_gene: TRBD1; j_gene: TRBJ1-5; CDR3nt: TGCGCCAGCAGCCGATTCCTTACCGGGACAGGGAGATATTATAGCAATCAGCCCCAGCATTTT; CDR3aa: CASSRFLTGTGRYYSNQPQHF
v_gene: TRBV6-6; abundance: .; d_gene: .; j_gene: TRBJ2-3; CDR3nt: TGTGCCAGCAGTTACTCGACTAGCACAGATACGCAGTATTTT; CDR3aa: CASSYSTSTDTQYF
v_gene: TRBV28; abundance: .; d_gene: .; j_gene: TRBJ1-3; CDR3nt: TGTGCCAGCAATCCTATTGGCTCTGGAAACACCATATATTTT; CDR3aa: CASNPIGSGNTIYF
v_gene: TRBV4-1; abundance: .; d_gene: .; j_gene: TRBJ1-5; CDR3nt: TGCGCCAGCAGCCTGTTCTGGCCCAATCAGCCCCAGCATTTT; CDR3aa: CASSLFWPNQPQHF
v_gene: TRBV12-5; abundance: .; d_gene: .; j_gene: TRBJ2-3; CDR3nt: TGTGCTAGTGGACCGGGGAGCACAGATACGCAGTATTTT; CDR3aa: CASGPGSTDTQYF
v_gene: TRBV14; abundance: .; d_gene: TRBD1; j_gene: TRBJ1-1; CDR3nt: TGTGCCAGCAGCCAAGATCGACGGACAGGGCGGGGCACTGAAGCTTTCTTT; CDR3aa: CASSQDRRTGRGTEAFF
v_gene: TRBV5-1; abundance: .; d_gene: .; j_gene: TRBJ2-6; CDR3nt: TGCGCCAGCAGCTTGGACAGCCTCTCTGGGGCCAACGTCCTGACTTTC; CDR3aa: CASSLDSLSGANVLTF
v_gene: TRBV28; abundance: .; d_gene: .; j_gene: TRBJ2-3; CDR3nt: TGTGCCAGCAGTTTATTGTATGTAGTGCTGGGGCAAAGGAGCACAGATACGCAGTATTTT; CDR3aa: CASSLLYVVLGQRSTDTQYF
v_gene: TRBV7-8; abundance: .; d_gene: TRBD2; j_gene: TRBJ2-2; CDR3nt: TGTGCCAGCAGCCCCGGGGGGGGCACCGGGGAGCTGTTTTTT; CDR3aa: CASSPGGGTGELFF
v_gene: TRBV29-1; abundance: few; d_gene: TRBD2; j_gene: TRBJ2-1; CDR3nt: TGCAGCGTTGATAGGACTAGCGGGGGGGACGAGCAGTTCTTC; CDR3aa: CSVDRTSGGDEQFF
v_gene: TRBV3-1/TRBV3-2; abundance: .; d_gene: TRBD2; j_gene: TRBJ2-7; CDR3nt: TGTGCCAGCAGCCAATCGGGGGGGTACGAGCAGTACTTC; CDR3aa: CASSQSGGYEQYF
v_gene: TRBV27; abundance: .; d_gene: TRBD2; j_gene: TRBJ2-7; CDR3nt: TGTGCCAGCAGACCACCTACGGGACTAGCGGGAGGAAGGTCCTACGAGCAGTACTTC; CDR3aa: CASRPPTGLAGGRSYEQYF
v_gene: TRBV12-3/TRBV12-4; abundance: .; d_gene: .; j_gene: TRBJ2-1; CDR3nt: TGTGCCAGCAGTCCAACCCCAGGGATTGAGCAGTTCTTC; CDR3aa: CASSPTPGIEQFF
v_gene: TRBV18; abundance: .; d_gene: .; j_gene: TRBJ1-2; CDR3nt: TGTGCCAGCTTTCCCGCGCCAGGGGCGGTCTATGGCTACACCTTC; CDR3aa: CASFPAPGAVYGYTF
v_gene: TRBV27; abundance: .; d_gene: TRBD2; j_gene: TRBJ2-7; CDR3nt: TGTGCCAGCAGGATTTTTAGCGGGGCTCTCTACGAGCAGTACTTC; CDR3aa: CASRIFSGALYEQYF
v_gene: TRBV7-9; abundance: .; d_gene: TRBD2; j_gene: TRBJ2-2; CDR3nt: TGTGCCAGCAGCTGGGGACTAGCGGGAGGCTCCGACACCGGGGAGCTGTTTTTT; CDR3aa: CASSWGLAGGSDTGELFF
v_gene: TRBV28; abundance: .; d_gene: .; j_gene: TRBJ2-7; CDR3nt: TGTGCCAGCAGTTTATGGCAAAGGGGGGGAAACGAGCAGTACTTC; CDR3aa: CASSLWQRGGNEQYF
v_gene: TRBV19; abundance: .; d_gene: .; j_gene: TRBJ1-4; CDR3nt: TGTGCCAGTAGTATAGGGGGGCGTCTGGGTGAAAAACTGTTTTTT; CDR3aa: CASSIGGRLGEKLFF
v_gene: TRBV3-1/TRBV3-2; abundance: .; d_gene: .; j_gene: TRBJ2-7; CDR3nt: TGTGCCAGCAGCCTAGGGGACACCTACGAGCAGTACTTC; CDR3aa: CASSLGDTYEQYF
v_gene: TRBV9; abundance: .; d_gene: .; j_gene: TRBJ1-1; CDR3nt: TGTGCCAGCAGCGTAGGCCAGGGTACCACTGAAGCTTTCTTT; CDR3aa: CASSVGQGTTEAFF
v_gene: TRBV5-1; abundance: .; d_gene: .; j_gene: TRBJ2-5; CDR3nt: TGCGCCAGCAGCCCGAACAGGGAGACCCAGTACTTC; CDR3aa: CASSPNRETQYF
v_gene: TRBV29-1; abundance: .; d_gene: .; j_gene: TRBJ1-2; CDR3nt: TGCAGCGTTGAAGATCTGCAGGGAGGAGGCTACACCTTC; CDR3aa: CSVEDLQGGGYTF
v_gene: TRBV4-1; abundance: .; d_gene: .; j_gene: TRBJ1-1; CDR3nt: TGCGCCAGCAGCCAAGAGGTGGGGGCGATGAACACTGAAGCTTTCTTT; CDR3aa: CASSQEVGAMNTEAFF
v_gene: TRBV11-2; abundance: .; d_gene: TRBD1; j_gene: TRBJ1-6; CDR3nt: TGTGCCAGCAGCTTGGCAACCATGACAGGGAGCAATTCACCCCTCCACTTT; CDR3aa: CASSLATMTGSNSPLHF
v_gene: TRBV4-2; abundance: .; d_gene: .; j_gene: TRBJ2-5; CDR3nt: TGTGCCAGCAGCCAAGCCGAGGGAAAGGAGACCCAGTACTTC; CDR3aa: CASSQAEGKETQYF
v_gene: TRBV28; abundance: .; d_gene: .; j_gene: TRBJ1-6; CDR3nt: TGTGCCAGCAGTTCCGGGACATTGAATTCACCCCTCCACTTT; CDR3aa: CASSSGTLNSPLHF
v_gene: TRBV9; abundance: once; d_gene: .; j_gene: TRBJ1-1; CDR3nt: TGTGCCAGCAGCGCGACAGCGAACACTGAAGCTTTCTTT; CDR3aa: CASSATANTEAFF
v_gene: TRBV6-2/TRBV6-3; abundance: .; d_gene: TRBD2; j_gene: TRBJ2-1; CDR3nt: TGTGCCAGCAGTTACGCGACTAGCGGGAATGAGCAGTTCTTC; CDR3aa: CASSYATSGNEQFF
v_gene: TRBV27; abundance: few; d_gene: .; j_gene: TRBJ1-1; CDR3nt: TGTGCCAGCGCAAGACAGACGAACACTGAAGCTTTCTTT; CDR3aa: CASARQTNTEAFF
v_gene: TRBV7-9; abundance: .; d_gene: TRBD1; j_gene: TRBJ2-7; CDR3nt: TGTGCCAGCAGCACCCCAGGGGGATGGAACTACGAGCAGTACTTC; CDR3aa: CASSTPGGWNYEQYF
v_gene: TRBV28; abundance: .; d_gene: TRBD1; j_gene: TRBJ1-2; CDR3nt: TGTGCCAGCAGTTCCTTTGGGGACAGGCCAGCCATCACCTTC; CDR3aa: CASSSFGDRPAITF
v_gene: TRBV27; abundance: once; d_gene: .; j_gene: TRBJ1-3; CDR3nt: TGTGCCAGCTGGGGGGGTGGAAACACCATATATTTT; CDR3aa: CASWGGGNTIYF
v_gene: TRBV7-2; abundance: .; d_gene: .; j_gene: TRBJ2-7; CDR3nt: TGTGCCAGCAGCTCCGGACAGATCTACGAGCAGTACTTC; CDR3aa: CASSSGQIYEQYF
v_gene: TRBV9; abundance: .; d_gene: TRBD1; j_gene: TRBJ1-6; CDR3nt: TGTGCCAGCAGCGCCCCGGGACAGGGGTATAATTCACCCCTCCACTTT; CDR3aa: CASSAPGQGYNSPLHF
v_gene: TRBV5-1; abundance: few; d_gene: .; j_gene: TRBJ2-3; CDR3nt: TGCGCCAGCAGTCAGACAGGATTCCAATTCGCGCAGTATTTT; CDR3aa: CASSQTGFQFAQYF